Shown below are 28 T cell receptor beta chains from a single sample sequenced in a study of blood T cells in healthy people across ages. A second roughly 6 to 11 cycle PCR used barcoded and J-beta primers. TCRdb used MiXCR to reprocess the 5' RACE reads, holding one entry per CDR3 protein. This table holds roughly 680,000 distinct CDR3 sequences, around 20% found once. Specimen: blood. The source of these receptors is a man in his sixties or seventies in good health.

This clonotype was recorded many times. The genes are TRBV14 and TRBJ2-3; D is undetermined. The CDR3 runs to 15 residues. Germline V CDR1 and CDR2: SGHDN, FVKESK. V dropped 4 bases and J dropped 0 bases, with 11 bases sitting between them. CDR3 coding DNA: TGTGCCAGCAGCCGAGGAGAATCTAGCACAGATACGCAGTATTTT. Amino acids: CASSRGESSTDTQYF.

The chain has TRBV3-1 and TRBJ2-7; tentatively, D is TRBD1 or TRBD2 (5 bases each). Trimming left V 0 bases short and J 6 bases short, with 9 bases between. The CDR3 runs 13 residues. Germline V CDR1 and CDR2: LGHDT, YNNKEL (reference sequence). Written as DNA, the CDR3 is TGTGCCAGCAGCCAAGATTTTGGGGGCGAGCAGTACTTC. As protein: CASSQDFGGEQYF.

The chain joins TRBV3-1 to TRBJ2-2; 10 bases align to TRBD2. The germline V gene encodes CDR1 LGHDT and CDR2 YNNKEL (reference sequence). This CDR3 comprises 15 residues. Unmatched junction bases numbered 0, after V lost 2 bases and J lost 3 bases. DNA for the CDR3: TGTGCCAGCAGCCAACTAGCGGGAGACACCGGGGAGCTGTTTTTT. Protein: CASSQLAGDTGELFF.

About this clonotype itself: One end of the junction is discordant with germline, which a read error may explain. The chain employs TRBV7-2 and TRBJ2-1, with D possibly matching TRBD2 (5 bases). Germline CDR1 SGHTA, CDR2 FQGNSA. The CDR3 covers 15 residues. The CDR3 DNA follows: TGTGCCAGCAGCCTAACTTGGACCACGTCCTACGAGCGGTACTTC. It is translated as CASSLTWTTSYERYF.

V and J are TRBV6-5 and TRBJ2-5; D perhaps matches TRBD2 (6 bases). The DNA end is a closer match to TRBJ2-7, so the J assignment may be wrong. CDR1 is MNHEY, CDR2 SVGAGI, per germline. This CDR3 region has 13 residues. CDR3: CASFGSGPSEQYF. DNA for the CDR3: TGTGCCAGTTTCGGGAGCGGGCCATCCGAGCAGTACTTC.

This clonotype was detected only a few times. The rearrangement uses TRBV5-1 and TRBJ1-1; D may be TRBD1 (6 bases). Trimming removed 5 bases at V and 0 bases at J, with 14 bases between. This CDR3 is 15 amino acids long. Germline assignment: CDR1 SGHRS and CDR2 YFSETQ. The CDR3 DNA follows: TGCGCCAGCAGGGCGGTCCAGGGGTTGAACACTGAAGCTTTCTTT. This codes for CASRAVQGLNTEAFF. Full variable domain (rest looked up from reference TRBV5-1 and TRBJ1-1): KAGVTQTPRYLIKTRGQQVTLSCSPISGHRSVSWYQQTPGQGLQFLFEYFSETQRNKGNFPGRFSGRQFSNSRSEMNVSTLELGDSALYLCASRAVQGLNTEAFFGQGTRLTVV.

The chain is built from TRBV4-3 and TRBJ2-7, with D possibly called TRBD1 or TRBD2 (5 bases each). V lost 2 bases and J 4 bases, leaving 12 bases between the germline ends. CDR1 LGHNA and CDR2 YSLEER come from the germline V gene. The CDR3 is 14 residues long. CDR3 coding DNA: TGCGCCAGCAGCCAATACCTGGGGGATTACGAGCAGTACGTC. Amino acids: CASSQYLGDYEQYV.

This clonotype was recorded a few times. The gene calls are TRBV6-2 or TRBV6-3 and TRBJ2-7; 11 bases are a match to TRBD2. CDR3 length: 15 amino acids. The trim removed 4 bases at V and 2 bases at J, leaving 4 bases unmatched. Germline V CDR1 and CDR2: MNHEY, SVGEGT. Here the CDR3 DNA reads TGTGCCAGCAGTTGGGGGACTAGCGGAACCTACGAGCAGTACTTC. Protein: CASSWGTSGTYEQYF.

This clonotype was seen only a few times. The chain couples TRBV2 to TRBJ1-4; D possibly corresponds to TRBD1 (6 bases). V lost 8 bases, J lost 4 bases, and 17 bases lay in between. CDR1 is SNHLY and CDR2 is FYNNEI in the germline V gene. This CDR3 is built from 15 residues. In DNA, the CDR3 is TGTGCCAGCCGATCAGATGGGACAAGTAATGAAAAACTGTTTTTT. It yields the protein CASRSDGTSNEKLFF.

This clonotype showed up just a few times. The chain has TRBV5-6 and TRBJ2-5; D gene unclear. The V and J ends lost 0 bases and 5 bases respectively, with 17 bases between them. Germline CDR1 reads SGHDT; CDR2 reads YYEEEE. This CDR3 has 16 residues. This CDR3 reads CASSLASYTLEETQYF. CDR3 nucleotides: TGTGCCAGCAGCTTGGCCTCCTACACCCTGGAGGAGACCCAGTACTTC.

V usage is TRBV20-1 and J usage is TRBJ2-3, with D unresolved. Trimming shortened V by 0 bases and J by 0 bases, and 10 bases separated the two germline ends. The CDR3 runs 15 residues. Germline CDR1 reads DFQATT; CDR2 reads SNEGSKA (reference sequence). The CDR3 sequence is CSAREVQKSTDTQYF. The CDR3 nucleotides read TGCAGTGCTAGAGAGGTCCAAAAAAGCACAGATACGCAGTATTTT.

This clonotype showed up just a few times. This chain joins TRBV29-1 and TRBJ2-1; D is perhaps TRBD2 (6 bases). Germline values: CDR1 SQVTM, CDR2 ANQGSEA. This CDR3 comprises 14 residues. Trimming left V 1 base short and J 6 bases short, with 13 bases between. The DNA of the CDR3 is TGCAGCGTTGAAGCAGGTAGCGGCGGCAATGAGCAGTTCTTC. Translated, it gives CSVEAGSGGNEQFF.

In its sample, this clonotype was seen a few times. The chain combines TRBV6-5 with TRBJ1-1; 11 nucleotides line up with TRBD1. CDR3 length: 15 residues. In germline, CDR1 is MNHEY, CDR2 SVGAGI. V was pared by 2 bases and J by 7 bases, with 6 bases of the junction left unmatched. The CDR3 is CASSYRGQGEIEAFF. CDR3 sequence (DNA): TGTGCCAGCAGTTACCGGGGACAGGGGGAAATTGAAGCTTTCTTT.

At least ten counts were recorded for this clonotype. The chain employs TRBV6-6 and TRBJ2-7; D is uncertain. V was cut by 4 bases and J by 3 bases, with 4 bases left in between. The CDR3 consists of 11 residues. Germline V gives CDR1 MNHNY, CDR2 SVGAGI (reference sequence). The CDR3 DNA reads TGTGCCAGCAGTTCGAACTACGAGCAGTACTTC. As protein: CASSSNYEQYF.

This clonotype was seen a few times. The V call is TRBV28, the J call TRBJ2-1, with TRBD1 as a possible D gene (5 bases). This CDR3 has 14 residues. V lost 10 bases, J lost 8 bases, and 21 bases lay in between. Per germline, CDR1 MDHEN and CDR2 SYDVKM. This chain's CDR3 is CATRQIPEIDEQFF. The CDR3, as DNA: TGTGCCACCAGACAGATCCCAGAGATAGATGAGCAGTTCTTC.

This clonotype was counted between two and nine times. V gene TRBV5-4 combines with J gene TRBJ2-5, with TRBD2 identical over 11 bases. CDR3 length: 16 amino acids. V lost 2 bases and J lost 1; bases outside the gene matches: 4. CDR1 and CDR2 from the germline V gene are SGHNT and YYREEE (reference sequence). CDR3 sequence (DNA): TGTGCCAGCAGCTTTTCTAGCGGGAGGTCCCAAGAGACCCAGTACTTC. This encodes CASSFSSGRSQETQYF.

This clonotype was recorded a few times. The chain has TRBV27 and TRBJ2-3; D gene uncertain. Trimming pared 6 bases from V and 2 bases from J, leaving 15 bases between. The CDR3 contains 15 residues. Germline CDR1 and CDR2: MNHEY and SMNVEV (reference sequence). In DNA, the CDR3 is TGTGCCAGCAGCCCCTTTTCATCCTACACAGATACGCAGTATTTT. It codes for CASSPFSSYTDTQYF.

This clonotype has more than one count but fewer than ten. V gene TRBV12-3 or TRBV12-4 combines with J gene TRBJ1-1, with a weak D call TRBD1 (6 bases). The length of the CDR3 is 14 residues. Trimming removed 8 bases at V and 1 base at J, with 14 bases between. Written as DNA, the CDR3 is TGTGCCAGCCTCCCGGGGGCAGCGAACACTGAAGCTTTCTTT. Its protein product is CASLPGAANTEAFF.

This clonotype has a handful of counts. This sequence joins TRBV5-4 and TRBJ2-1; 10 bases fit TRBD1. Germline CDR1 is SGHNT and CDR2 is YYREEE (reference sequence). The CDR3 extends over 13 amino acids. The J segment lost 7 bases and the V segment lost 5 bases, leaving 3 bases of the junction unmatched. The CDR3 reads CASRSDRGNEQFF. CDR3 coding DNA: TGTGCCAGCAGATCGGACAGGGGGAATGAGCAGTTCTTC.

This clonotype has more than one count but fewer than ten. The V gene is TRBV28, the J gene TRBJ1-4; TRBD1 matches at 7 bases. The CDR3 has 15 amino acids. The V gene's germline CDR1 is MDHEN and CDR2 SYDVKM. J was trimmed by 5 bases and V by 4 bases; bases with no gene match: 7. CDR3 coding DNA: TGTGCCAGCAGTTCAGCAGGGGGGGAAAATGAAAAACTGTTTTTT. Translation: CASSSAGGENEKLFF.

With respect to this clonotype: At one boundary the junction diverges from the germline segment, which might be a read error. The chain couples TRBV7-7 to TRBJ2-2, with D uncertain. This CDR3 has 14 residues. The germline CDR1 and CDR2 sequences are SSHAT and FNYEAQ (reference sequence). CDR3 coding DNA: TGTGCTAGCAGCCGCGACACTTCCCCCGGGGAGCTGTTTTTT. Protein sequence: CASSRDTSPGELFF. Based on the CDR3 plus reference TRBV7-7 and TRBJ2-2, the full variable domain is GAGVSQSPRYKVTKRGQDVTLRCDPISSHATLYWYQQALGQGPEFLTYFNYEAQPDKSGLPSDRFSAERPEGSISTLTIQRTEQRDSAMYRCASSRDTSPGELFFGEGSRLTVL.

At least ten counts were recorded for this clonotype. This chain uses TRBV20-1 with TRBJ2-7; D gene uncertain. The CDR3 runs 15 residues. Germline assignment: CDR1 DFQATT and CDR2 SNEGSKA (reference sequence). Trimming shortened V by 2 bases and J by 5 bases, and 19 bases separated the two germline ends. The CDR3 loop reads CSARSPERLQNEQYF. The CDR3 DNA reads TGCAGTGCTAGATCCCCGGAGAGGCTGCAAAACGAGCAGTACTTC.

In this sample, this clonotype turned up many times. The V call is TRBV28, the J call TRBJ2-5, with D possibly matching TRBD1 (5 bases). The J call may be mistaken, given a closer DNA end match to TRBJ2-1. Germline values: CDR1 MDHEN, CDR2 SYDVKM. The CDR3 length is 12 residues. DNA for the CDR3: TGTGCCAGCAGTTTCGCGGACATCCGTCAGTTCTTC. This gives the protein CASSFADIRQFF.

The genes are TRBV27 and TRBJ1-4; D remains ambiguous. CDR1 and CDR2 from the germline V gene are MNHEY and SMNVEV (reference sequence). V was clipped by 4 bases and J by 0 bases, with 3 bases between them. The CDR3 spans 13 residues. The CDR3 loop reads CASSSATNEKLFF. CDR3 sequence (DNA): TGTGCCAGCAGTTCCGCAACTAATGAAAAACTGTTTTTT.

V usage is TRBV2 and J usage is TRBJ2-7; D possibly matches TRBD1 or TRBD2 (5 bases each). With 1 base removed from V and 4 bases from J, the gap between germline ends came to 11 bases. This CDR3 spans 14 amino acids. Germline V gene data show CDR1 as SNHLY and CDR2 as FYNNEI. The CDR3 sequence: CASSEGGARYEQYF. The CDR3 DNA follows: TGTGCCAGCAGTGAAGGAGGGGCGCGGTACGAGCAGTACTTC.

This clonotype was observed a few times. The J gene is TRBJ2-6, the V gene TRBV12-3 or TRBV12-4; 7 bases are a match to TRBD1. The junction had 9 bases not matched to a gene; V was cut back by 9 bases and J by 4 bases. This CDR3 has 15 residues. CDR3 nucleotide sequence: TGTGCCAGTCAGGGGGATTCCGGCGGGGCCAACGTCCTGACTTTC. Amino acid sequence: CASQGDSGGANVLTF.

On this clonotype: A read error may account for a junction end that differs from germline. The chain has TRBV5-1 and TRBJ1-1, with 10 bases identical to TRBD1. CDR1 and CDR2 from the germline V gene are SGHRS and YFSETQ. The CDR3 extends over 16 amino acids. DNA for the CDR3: TGCGCCAGCAGCACCCGGGACAGGGGTTTGGACACTGAAACTTTCTTT. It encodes CASSTRDRGLDTETFF. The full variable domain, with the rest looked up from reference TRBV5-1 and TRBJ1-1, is KAGVTQTPRYLIKTRGQQVTLSCSPISGHRSVSWYQQTPGQGLQFLFEYFSETQRNKGNFPGRFSGRQFSNSRSEMNVSTLELGDSALYLCASSTRDRGLDTETFFGQGTRLTVV.

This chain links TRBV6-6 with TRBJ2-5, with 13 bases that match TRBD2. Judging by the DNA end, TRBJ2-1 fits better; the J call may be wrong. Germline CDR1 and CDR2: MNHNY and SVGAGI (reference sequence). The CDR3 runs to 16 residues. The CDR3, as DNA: TGTGCCAGCAGCCAGACTAGCGGGAGGATAAGTAATGAGCAGTTCTTC. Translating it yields CASSQTSGRISNEQFF.